This T cell receptor beta chain derives from a study of identical twins. Comment on this clonotype: Antigen: not known.

The V and J ends lost 2 bases and 4 bases respectively, with 15 bases between them. This CDR3 is built from 16 residues. Per the germline V gene, CDR1 is MNHEY and CDR2 is SMNVEV (reference sequence). Findings and limits, study-wide: Models underpredicted monozygotic twin sharing of out-of-frame TCR alpha.

One entry per CDR3 protein results from TCRdb running MiXCR on the 5' RACE reads. This repertoire shows 230,000 or so distinct CDR3 sequences, approximately 8.3% found once; its top ten account for around 3%. These data were likewise used in another study, on yellow fever vaccine responses in identical twins.

The specimen was CD8+ T cells sorted from blood. This chain uses TRBV27 with TRBJ2-1; perhaps D is TRBD1 or TRBD2 (5 bases each). This clonotype was sampled from a woman aged 18-29 years in good health. CDR3: CASSLGRDRGYNEQFF. Written as DNA, the CDR3 is TGTGCCAGCAGTTTAGGCCGGGACCGTGGGTACAATGAGCAGTTCTTC.